Listed below are T cell receptor beta chains from one sample, sequenced in a study of spatial heterogeneity in lung cancer. TCRdb recomputed calls from the 5' RACE reads with MiXCR, one row per CDR3 protein. The table includes about 85,000 distinct CDR3 sequences, about a fifth detected once. Sequenced material: PBMCs, taken at surgery. The source of these receptors is a male donor with early-stage non-small cell lung cancer. Both conserved end residues are part of each CDR3. Each record gives: D gene, V gene, CDR3 length, J gene, clone size, CDR3 protein, CDR3 DNA. D genes are given only for firm matches. Part of the rows lack a size; the others show once, few, many or a class for expanded clones.

-	TRBV18	15	TRBJ2-5	many	CASSPISAGQETQYF	TGTGCCAGCTCGCCCATCTCGGCGGGGCAAGAGACCCAGTACTTC
-	TRBV2	13	TRBJ2-5	few	CASIKGVQETQYF	TGTGCCAGCATCAAGGGGGTCCAAGAGACCCAGTACTTC
TRBD1	TRBV20-1	15	TRBJ2-2	many	CSASRQGANTGELFF	TGCAGTGCTAGTCGACAGGGGGCGAACACCGGGGAGCTGTTTTTT
-	TRBV29-1	13	TRBJ1-4	-	CSVTQGGGEKLFF	TGCAGCGTAACACAGGGTGGGGGTGAAAAACTGTTTTTT
TRBD2	TRBV18	15	TRBJ2-7	few	CASSPGLATSYEQYF	TGTGCCAGCTCACCGGGACTAGCGACTTCCTACGAGCAGTACTTC
-	TRBV12-3/TRBV12-4	13	TRBJ2-7	few	CASSRRRGYEQYF	TGTGCCAGCAGTCGGCGGCGGGGCTACGAGCAGTACTTC
-	TRBV7-9	12	TRBJ2-7	-	CASSLVTYEQYF	TGTGCCAGCAGCTTAGTAACTTACGAGCAGTACTTC
TRBD2	TRBV20-1	17	TRBJ2-3	-	CSARETGTSGGTDTQYF	TGCAGTGCTAGAGAAACCGGGACTAGCGGGGGCACAGATACGCAGTATTTT
TRBD2	TRBV7-3	16	TRBJ2-5	few	CASSPVAGGLMETQYF	TGTGCCAGCAGCCCTGTAGCGGGGGGGCTAATGGAGACCCAGTACTTC
TRBD2	TRBV12-3/TRBV12-4	15	TRBJ2-1	-	CASSPAGTSGNEQFF	TGTGCCAGCAGCCCCGCCGGGACTAGCGGGAATGAGCAGTTCTTC
TRBD2	TRBV9	15	TRBJ2-3	few	CASSVLAGVSDTQYF	TGTGCCAGCAGCGTACTAGCGGGAGTGAGCGATACGCAGTATTTT
-	TRBV14	13	TRBJ2-7	few	CASSQVDETEQYF	TGTGCCAGCAGCCAAGTCGACGAAACGGAGCAGTACTTC
TRBD2	TRBV29-1	12	TRBJ2-1	-	CSVEKDGTREFF	TGCAGCGTTGAAAAGGACGGGACTAGAGAGTTCTTC
-	TRBV14	13	TRBJ2-3	-	CASSQSDRDTQYF	TGTGCCAGCAGCCAGTCTGACAGAGATACGCAGTATTTT
-	TRBV4-2	15	TRBJ2-4	few	CASSQEPGRENIQYF	TGTGCCAGCAGCCAAGAACCAGGGCGGGAAAACATTCAGTACTTC
-	TRBV11-3	13	TRBJ2-7	few	CASSLTPQGKQYF	TGTGCCAGCAGCTTAACCCCGCAGGGTAAGCAGTACTTC
TRBD1	TRBV19	15	TRBJ2-3	many	CASSPGTGYGDTQYF	TGTGCCAGTAGTCCGGGGACAGGGTACGGAGATACGCAGTATTTT
-	TRBV6-2/TRBV6-3	13	TRBJ2-1	-	CASSPSGADEQFF	TGTGCCAGCAGCCCCTCTGGGGCCGATGAGCAGTTCTTC
TRBD2	TRBV6-2/TRBV6-3	14	TRBJ2-3	-	CASRVRDYPNTQYF	TGTGCCAGCAGAGTTCGGGACTACCCAAATACGCAGTATTTT
TRBD1	TRBV29-1	15	TRBJ2-3	many	CSVISGTALGDTQYF	TGCAGCGTTATATCCGGGACAGCGCTGGGAGATACGCAGTATTTT
TRBD1	TRBV20-1	14	TRBJ1-4	few	CSAPIRTGEEKLFF	TGCAGTGCTCCTATTCGGACAGGGGAGGAAAAACTGTTTTTT
TRBD1	TRBV5-1	15	TRBJ1-5	-	CASSPLGTEFQPQHF	TGCGCCAGCAGCCCACTTGGGACAGAATTTCAGCCCCAGCATTTT
TRBD1	TRBV12-3/TRBV12-4	14	TRBJ1-5	-	CASSKQGANQPQHF	TGTGCCAGCAGTAAACAGGGGGCCAATCAGCCCCAGCATTTT
TRBD2	TRBV29-1	16	TRBJ2-1	-	CSVEISGEGSYNEQFF	TGCAGCGTTGAGATAAGCGGGGAAGGATCCTACAATGAGCAGTTCTTC
TRBD1	TRBV11-2	16	TRBJ1-4	few	CASSLGSRDRDEKLFF	TGTGCCAGCAGCTTAGGATCCCGGGACAGGGACGAAAAACTGTTTTTT
-	TRBV3-1	13	TRBJ1-2	few	CASSQQKGYGYTF	TGTGCCAGCAGCCAGCAGAAGGGCTATGGCTACACCTTC
TRBD2	TRBV20-1	14	TRBJ2-5	few	CSASITSGSETQYF	TGCAGTGCTAGCATAACTAGCGGGTCGGAGACCCAGTACTTC
TRBD2	TRBV14	22	TRBJ2-1	-	CASSPLNGLAETWRDSYNEQFF	TGTGCCAGCAGCCCACTCAATGGACTAGCGGAAACGTGGAGGGACTCCTACAATGAGCAGTTCTTC